The rows below give T cell receptor beta chains drawn from one sample of a study of human T cells and chemical hapten exposure. TCRdb re-analysed the RACE reads in MiXCR, keeping a single row per CDR3 protein. The profile shows around 80,000 distinct CDR3 sequences, 8.6% of them singletons. The sequenced sample was whole blood. Every receptor here comes from a male donor in good health. Some clones in this sample may be carry-over from other donors' samples. The CDR3 runs from the conserved cysteine through the conserved F or W. Each record gives: J gene, D gene, clone size, V gene, CDR3 protein, CDR3 DNA. A D gene is named only where the DNA matches it firmly. Clone size is shown for a subset of rows, as once, few, many or a class of expanded clone.

TRBJ2-2,TRBD2,few,TRBV7-6,CASSQGRSGRSIGELFF,TGTGCCAGCAGCCAAGGACGGAGCGGGAGGTCGATCGGGGAGCTGTTTTTT
TRBJ2-3,.,many,TRBV7-3,CASSFLGGPTDTQYF,TGTGCCAGCAGCTTCTTAGGGGGTCCGACAGATACGCAGTATTTT
TRBJ2-7,TRBD2,few,TRBV27,CASSYSGGVLYEQYF,TGTGCCAGCAGCTACAGCGGGGGGGTCCTCTACGAGCAGTACTTC
TRBJ1-1,TRBD1,many,TRBV5-1,CASSLVQGQNTEAFF,TGCGCCAGCAGCTTGGTACAGGGGCAGAACACTGAAGCTTTCTTT
TRBJ2-2,.,.,TRBV25-1,CASLTQNTGELFF,TGTGCCAGCCTTACACAGAACACCGGGGAGCTGTTTTTT
TRBJ2-7,.,few,TRBV7-8,CASSPEGRQSSYEQYF,TGTGCCAGCAGCCCAGAAGGGCGGCAGAGCTCCTACGAGCAGTACTTC
TRBJ1-1,.,.,TRBV7-7,CASSPTGTTEAFF,TGTGCCAGCAGCCCAACAGGGACCACTGAAGCTTTCTTT
TRBJ2-3,.,few,TRBV5-1,CASSLGGRATDTQYF,TGCGCCAGCAGCTTGGGAGGGCGCGCCACAGATACGCAGTATTTT
TRBJ1-1,TRBD1,.,TRBV12-3/TRBV12-4,CASSPPQGTDSSEAFF,TGTGCCAGCAGTCCTCCACAGGGGACAGATTCGAGTGAAGCTTTCTTT
TRBJ1-1,.,many,TRBV29-1,CSVGLMNTEAFF,TGCAGCGTGGGTCTCATGAACACTGAAGCTTTCTTT
TRBJ1-6,TRBD1,.,TRBV11-2,CASRRTGNNSPLHF,TGTGCCAGCAGAAGGACAGGGAATAATTCACCCCTCCACTTT
TRBJ2-3,TRBD2,many,TRBV6-2/TRBV6-3,CASMREKIDTQYF,TGTGCCAGCATGCGGGAGAAAATAGATACGCAGTATTTT
TRBJ1-1,TRBD1,many,TRBV15,CATSPNGQAVKAFF,TGTGCCACCAGCCCTAATGGACAGGCGGTGAAGGCTTTCTTT
TRBJ2-7,TRBD1,many,TRBV6-5,CASSYTRQGATYEQYF,TGTGCCAGCAGTTACACCAGACAGGGGGCAACCTACGAGCAGTACTTC
TRBJ2-6,TRBD2,few,TRBV20-1,CSAADSGAGAYGANVLTF,TGCAGTGCTGCCGACAGTGGGGCGGGAGCGTATGGGGCCAACGTCCTGACTTTC
TRBJ1-5,.,many,TRBV20-1,CSAAPLKEASNQPQHF,TGCAGTGCTGCTCCCCTAAAGGAGGCAAGCAATCAGCCCCAGCATTTT
TRBJ2-3,.,few,TRBV6-1,CASSEGGTGADTQYF,TGTGCCAGCAGTGAAGGGGGTACTGGTGCAGATACGCAGTATTTT
TRBJ1-1,.,.,TRBV12-3/TRBV12-4,CASSPSAGTGRAFF,TGTGCCAGCAGTCCTTCGGCCGGGACTGGTCGGGCTTTCTTT
TRBJ1-5,TRBD1,few,TRBV27,CASSLLGTDGLNQPQHF,TGTGCCAGCAGTTTATTAGGGACAGACGGCCTCAATCAGCCCCAGCATTTT
TRBJ2-3,TRBD2,few,TRBV12-3/TRBV12-4,CASSPRLAGEDTQYF,TGTGCCAGCAGTCCCAGGCTAGCGGGGGAAGATACGCAGTATTTT
TRBJ2-1,TRBD1,few,TRBV7-9,CASSGDRGANEQFF,TGTGCCAGCAGCGGGGACAGGGGCGCCAATGAGCAGTTCTTC
TRBJ2-7,TRBD1,few,TRBV25-1,CASRTGGSEQYF,TGTGCCAGCAGGACAGGGGGATCTGAGCAGTACTTC
TRBJ2-3,TRBD2,.,TRBV25-1,CASSEYSGRGADTQYF,TGTGCCAGCAGTGAATATAGCGGGAGGGGCGCAGATACGCAGTATTTT
TRBJ1-1,TRBD1,few,TRBV5-4,CASSLPGQGARTEAFF,TGTGCCAGCAGCTTGCCGGGACAGGGGGCTCGGACTGAAGCTTTCTTT
TRBJ2-1,.,few,TRBV5-4,CASNAGARSYNEQFF,TGTGCCAGTAACGCAGGGGCCCGCTCCTACAATGAGCAGTTCTTC
TRBJ1-1,.,many,TRBV6-5,CASSYLGRGTEAFF,TGTGCCAGCAGTTACCTAGGCCGGGGCACTGAAGCTTTCTTT
TRBJ1-4,.,few,TRBV10-3,CAIGGTSTNEKLFF,TGTGCCATCGGGGGGACATCAACTAATGAAAAACTGTTTTTT
TRBJ1-1,.,.,TRBV5-1,CASSLTNTEAFF,TGCGCCAGCAGCTTAACCAACACTGAAGCTTTCTTT
TRBJ1-1,.,.,TRBV12-3/TRBV12-4,CASGPFSEAFF,TGTGCCAGCGGACCTTTTTCCGAAGCTTTCTTT
TRBJ2-7,TRBD2,few,TRBV10-2,CASSELGLAGGEQYF,TGCGCCAGCAGTGAGTTAGGACTAGCGGGAGGAGAGCAGTACTTC
TRBJ1-6,TRBD1,.,TRBV12-3/TRBV12-4,CASSPETGGNSPLHF,TGTGCCAGCAGTCCAGAGACAGGGGGTAATTCACCCCTCCACTTT
TRBJ1-5,.,few,TRBV7-9,CASSPSTGRQPQHF,TGTGCCAGCAGCCCCTCGACAGGCCGTCAGCCCCAGCATTTT
TRBJ2-1,TRBD2,few,TRBV7-2,CASSLEPSGVNEQFF,TGTGCCAGCAGCTTAGAGCCTAGCGGTGTTAATGAGCAGTTCTTC
TRBJ2-1,TRBD1,few,TRBV10-3,CAITGTGNTNEQFF,TGTGCCATCACCGGGACAGGGAATACCAATGAGCAGTTCTTC
TRBJ1-1,.,many,TRBV6-5,CASSYTRNTEAFF,TGTGCCAGCAGTTACACGCGAAACACTGAAGCTTTCTTT
TRBJ2-4,.,few,TRBV5-1,CASSLVGVAKNIQYF,TGCGCCAGCAGCTTGGTTGGGGTGGCCAAAAACATTCAGTACTTC
TRBJ1-5,.,.,TRBV29-1,CSVPNRHGVRQPQHF,TGCAGCGTTCCGAATCGACACGGGGTAAGGCAGCCCCAGCATTTT
TRBJ2-3,TRBD2,few,TRBV7-2,CASSSLAGAPDTQYF,TGTGCCAGCAGCTCACTAGCGGGAGCCCCAGATACGCAGTATTTT
TRBJ1-2,.,few,TRBV12-3/TRBV12-4,CASSPLGANYGYTF,TGTGCCAGCAGTCCTCTTGGCGCAAACTATGGCTACACCTTC
TRBJ1-2,.,.,TRBV7-2,CASSSGMVDHYGYTF,TGTGCCAGCAGCTCGGGGATGGTCGACCACTATGGCTACACCTTC
TRBJ2-2,.,.,TRBV11-3,CASSLEGHTGELFF,TGTGCCAGCAGCTTAGAAGGGCACACCGGGGAGCTGTTTTTT
TRBJ2-7,TRBD1,.,TRBV5-1,CASRETGGPPGQYF,TGCGCCAGCAGAGAGACAGGGGGACCCCCTGGGCAGTACTTC
TRBJ1-5,.,many,TRBV12-3/TRBV12-4,CASSPVGASTQPQHF,TGTGCCAGCAGCCCCGTAGGCGCCTCGACTCAGCCCCAGCATTTT
TRBJ2-3,TRBD1,.,TRBV29-1,CSGEGVSGQGASDTQYF,TGCAGCGGCGAAGGGGTGTCGGGACAGGGGGCATCAGATACGCAGTATTTT